Detailed here is one T cell receptor (beta chain). Using immunoSEQ multiplex PCR, the repertoire was profiled, and TCRdb retains in-frame clones only, with some absent. The sample records 65,000 to 85,000 clones, roughly 91% being singletons. The record originates from a study of blood T cell repertoires in COVID-19. Background on the study: Acute and convalescent COVID-19 samples came from the United States, Italy and Spain. T cells, B-cell-depleted T cells, or PBMCs provided the cDNA or gDNA that served as material.

This CDR3 has 14 amino acids. V shed 0 bases and J 4 bases; nucleotides not matched to a gene: 3. Germline V lookup: CDR1 SGHRS, CDR2 YFSETQ. The TCR comes from a human donor in a cohort sampled during active COVID-19. Sample: peripheral blood. V is TRBV5-1 and J is TRBJ1-1; 7 nucleotides match TRBD1. CDR3 DNA: TGCGCCAGCAGCTTGGACAGGGGTGGCACTGAAGCTTTCTTT. Translating it yields CASSLDRGGTEAFF. Filled out from reference TRBV5-1 and TRBJ1-1, the complete variable domain reads KAGVTQTPRYLIKTRGQQVTLSCSPISGHRSVSWYQQTPGQGLQFLFEYFSETQRNKGNFPGRFSGRQFSNSRSEMNVSTLELGDSALYLCASSLDRGGTEAFFGQGTRLTVV.